The 2 T cell receptor beta chains given below trace back to one sample, sequenced in a study of identical twins. MiXCR, run by TCRdb on the 5' RACE reads, gives a single entry per CDR3 protein. The repertoire has about 460,000 distinct CDR3 sequences, 12% to 15% of them found once; the top ten carry around 0.57%. These sequences were also reported in another study, on yellow fever vaccine responses in identical twins.

Sequencing was done on a sample of CD4+ T cells sorted from blood. These receptors came from a woman aged 18-30 years in good health.

This clonotype has a handful of counts. This chain connects TRBV6-2 or TRBV6-3 to TRBJ2-5; D might be TRBD1 or TRBD2, each matching 5 bases. Trimming left V 6 bases short and J 5 bases short, with 19 bases between. The germline gives CDR1 MNHEY, CDR2 SVGEGT. The CDR3 has 15 amino acids. The CDR3 here is CASSNPGRYWETQYF. For the CDR3, the DNA is TGTGCCAGCAGCAATCCGGGACGCTATTGGGAGACCCAGTACTTC.

This clonotype has only a few counts. The J gene is TRBJ2-7, the V gene TRBV20-1; unclear D gene. Trimming removed 3 bases from V and 4 bases from J, with 7 bases in between. The CDR3 extends over 11 amino acids. Germline CDR1 reads DFQATT; CDR2 reads SNEGSKA (reference sequence). CDR3: CSASRDYEQYF. The CDR3 nucleotides read TGCAGTGCTAGTAGAGATTACGAGCAGTACTTC.